The clone carrying this T cell receptor beta chain turned up a few times. The CDR3 totals 15 residues. The V end was cut by 5 bases, the J end by 5 bases, with 16 bases between. Germline lookup yields CDR1 SEHNR and CDR2 FQNEAQ (reference sequence). The sample belongs to a study of T cell changes during pregnancy in multiple sclerosis. Sequencing was performed with immunoSEQ multiplex PCR; in TCRdb, only in-frame clones are kept and a portion is missing. This table holds about 32,000 clones, 90% to 95% found once. This TCR came from a female donor in good health, enrolled as a control in a pregnancy study. Specimen: CD8+ T cells from peripheral blood mononuclear cells, collected in the second trimester of pregnancy. This chain links TRBV7-9 with TRBJ2-1; tentatively, D is TRBD2 (6 bases). CDR3 DNA sequence: TGTGCCAGCAGCCCGAAGGTCCGGGGGAACAATGAGCAGTTCTTC. This encodes CASSPKVRGNNEQFF.